This TCR beta chain was sequenced during a study of blood T cell repertoires in COVID-19. In the study overall: Acute-phase and convalescent COVID-19 samples originated in the United States, Italy and Spain. Sources were T cells, B-cell-depleted T cells, or PBMCs; the material itself was cDNA or gDNA.

In the study's own analysis: Amplifying reference gene primers gave estimates of nucleated cell counts. The method was immunoSEQ multiplex PCR; TCRdb's version includes in-frame clones alone and lacks a portion of them. From that table come the V and J calls and clone size; the DNA was used to work out D and trimming. The data contain hundreds of thousands of clones, around 87% of them singletons. V lost 10 bases and J 4 bases, leaving 19 bases between the germline ends. Germline lookup yields CDR1 MDHEN and CDR2 SYDVKM. The CDR3 runs to 14 residues. The specimen sequenced was peripheral blood. The clonotype originates from a human donor in a cohort sampled during active COVID-19. This chain links TRBV28 with TRBJ1-2; D might be TRBD1 (6 bases). In nucleotides, the CDR3 is TGTGCCATCCAGGGAGGGGGGGCGGTCTATGGCTACACCTTC. Translation gives CAIQGGGAVYGYTF.